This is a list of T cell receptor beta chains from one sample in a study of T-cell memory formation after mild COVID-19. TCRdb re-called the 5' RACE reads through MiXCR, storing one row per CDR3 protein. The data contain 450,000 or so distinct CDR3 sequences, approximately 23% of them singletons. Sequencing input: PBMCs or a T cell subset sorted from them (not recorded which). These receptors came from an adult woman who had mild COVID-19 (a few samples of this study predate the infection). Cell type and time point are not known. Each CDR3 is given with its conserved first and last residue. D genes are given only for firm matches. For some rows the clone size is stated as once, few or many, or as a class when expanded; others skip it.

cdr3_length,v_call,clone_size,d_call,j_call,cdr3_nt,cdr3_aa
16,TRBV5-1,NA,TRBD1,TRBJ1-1,TGCGCCAGCAGCTTCGGTGAATATAACCGGGACAGTGAAGCTTTCTTT,CASSFGEYNRDSEAFF
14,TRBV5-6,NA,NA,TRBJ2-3,TGTGCCAGCAGCTTAACGGGGTCGGAAGATACGCAGTATTTT,CASSLTGSEDTQYF
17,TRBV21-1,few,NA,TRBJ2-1,TGTGCCAGCAGCAAAGCGCGTAGGGGGAGGGCTGAGAATGAGCAGTTCTTC,CASSKARRGRAENEQFF
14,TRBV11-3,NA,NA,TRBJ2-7,TGTGCCAGCAGCTTCACGGCGGCATCCACCGAGCAGTACTTC,CASSFTAASTEQYF
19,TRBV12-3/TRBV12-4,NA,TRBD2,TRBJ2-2,TGTGCCAGCACAATCGTGGGGCTAGCGGGAGGGCCCAACACCGGGGAGCTGTTTTTT,CASTIVGLAGGPNTGELFF
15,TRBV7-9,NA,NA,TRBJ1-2,TGTGCCAGCAGCTTAGGATCCCTGTCTAACTATGGCTACACCTTC,CASSLGSLSNYGYTF
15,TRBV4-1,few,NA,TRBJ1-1,TGCGCCAGCAGCCAAGATACAGGACCGAACACTGAAGCTTTCTTT,CASSQDTGPNTEAFF
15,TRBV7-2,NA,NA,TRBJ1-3,TGTGCCAGCAGCTTTCTTGTGAGCTCTGGAAACACCATATATTTT,CASSFLVSSGNTIYF
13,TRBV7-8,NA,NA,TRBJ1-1,TGTGCCAGCAGCTTACCTTTGACAGGTGAAGCTTTCTTT,CASSLPLTGEAFF
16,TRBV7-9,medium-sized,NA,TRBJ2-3,TGTGCCAGCACCCTAGTCCAAGGGTCCCCCACAGATACGCAGTATTTT,CASTLVQGSPTDTQYF
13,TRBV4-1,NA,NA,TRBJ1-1,TGCGCCAGCAGCCAACACATGAACACTGAAGCTTTCTTT,CASSQHMNTEAFF
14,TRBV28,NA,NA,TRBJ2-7,TGTGCCAGCAGTCCAGGGGTAACCTCCTACGAGCAGTACTTC,CASSPGVTSYEQYF
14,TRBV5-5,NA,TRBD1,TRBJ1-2,TGTGCCAGCAGCCCTACCGGGACAGGGGGCAGCTACACCTTC,CASSPTGTGGSYTF
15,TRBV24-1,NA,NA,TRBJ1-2,TGTGCCACCAGTGATAGAGACACAGGCCACTATGGCTACACCTTC,CATSDRDTGHYGYTF
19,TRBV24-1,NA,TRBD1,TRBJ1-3,TGTGCCACCAGTGAAATCCTAGGGGGCTATTGGCTCTCTGGAAACACCATATATTTT,CATSEILGGYWLSGNTIYF
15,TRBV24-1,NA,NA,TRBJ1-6,TGTGCCACCAGTGGACCGGGAGGGGGGCATCCACCCCTCCACTTT,CATSGPGGGHPPLHF
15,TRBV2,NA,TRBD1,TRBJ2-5,TGTGCCAGCAGTCTGGACAGGGTGTTTAAAGAGACCCAGTACTTC,CASSLDRVFKETQYF
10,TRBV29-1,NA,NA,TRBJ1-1,TGCAGCGACGGGGCAACTGAAGCTTTCTTT,CSDGATEAFF
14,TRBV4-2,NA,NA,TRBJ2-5,TGTGCCAGCAGCCAAGAAAGACTGGGAGAGACCCAGTACTTC,CASSQERLGETQYF
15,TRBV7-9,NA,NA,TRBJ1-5,TGTGCCAGCAGCTTAGGCGGGCAGGGCCATCAGCCCCAGCATTTT,CASSLGGQGHQPQHF
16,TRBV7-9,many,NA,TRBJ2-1,TGTGCCAGCAGCTCCCCGGGACGGAGCTCCTACAATGAGCAGTTCTTC,CASSSPGRSSYNEQFF
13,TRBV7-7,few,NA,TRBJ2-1,TGTGCTAGCAGCTTAGCTCCCATCGATGAGCAGTTCTTC,CASSLAPIDEQFF